These 29 T cell receptor beta chains originate from one sample sequenced in a study of T-cell reconstitution after alpha-beta-depleted transplantation in children. During its preparation, the TCRbeta library received unique molecular identifiers. One entry per CDR3 protein, called by TCRdb with MiXCR from the PCR reads. The profile shows hundreds of thousands of distinct CDR3 sequences, more than 9% of them singletons. This specimen was PBMCs from the stem cell graft donor, taken from the stem cell graft. The receptors here all came from a human donor who donated a stem cell graft to a child with acute myeloid leukemia.

This clonotype has more than one count but fewer than ten. The chain employs TRBV20-1 and TRBJ1-5; D is perhaps TRBD1 (6 bases). The CDR3 is made up of 14 amino acids. The V gene lost 8 bases and the J gene lost 5 bases, with 19 bases spanning the gap. Germline V CDR1 and CDR2: DFQATT, SNEGSKA (reference sequence). CDR3 DNA sequence: TGCAGTCCGACAGGTATGGGTCCGGATCAGCCCCAGCATTTT. The encoded protein is CSPTGMGPDQPQHF.

This clonotype has a single count. A read error is possible here, since a much larger clone lies one base away. The CDR3 does not end in the conserved phenylalanine or tryptophan, so this is likely a read error. This chain uses TRBV6-1 with TRBJ2-2, with D perhaps TRBD1 (6 bases). Germline CDR1 reads MNHNS; CDR2 reads SASEGT. V shed 7 bases and J shed 2 bases, with 11 bases lying between them. The CDR3 loop spans 14 amino acids. The CDR3 spells CASKGQLNTGELFC. CDR3 DNA: TGTGCCAGCAAAGGACAGTTAAACACCGGGGAGCTGTTTTGT.

In its sample, this clonotype was seen a few times. The rearrangement uses TRBV2 and TRBJ1-5, with 8 bases matching TRBD1. J was trimmed by 3 bases and V by 6 bases; bases with no gene match: 7. Germline-derived CDR1 and CDR2 are SNHLY and FYNNEI. This CDR3 spans 15 amino acids. The DNA for the CDR3 is TGTGCCAGCAGCGAACAGGGGGGAACCAATCAGCCCCAGCATTTT. As protein: CASSEQGGTNQPQHF.

This clonotype occurred a few times. V usage is TRBV10-3 and J usage is TRBJ1-5; no clear D. The CDR3 contains 14 residues. The V gene's germline CDR1 is ENHRY and CDR2 SYGVKD. The V gene lost 7 bases and the J gene lost 1 base, with 11 bases spanning the gap. CDR3 DNA sequence: TGTGCCATCACCCCCGATGGGAGCAATCAGCCCCAGCATTTT. Translation: CAITPDGSNQPQHF.

The chain has TRBV20-1 and TRBJ2-1, with a possible D match to TRBD1 (5 bases). This CDR3 spans 15 amino acids. Deletions cut 1 base from V and 5 bases from J, with 15 bases between. Germline V gene sequence: CDR1 DFQATT, CDR2 SNEGSKA (reference sequence). The CDR3 DNA is TGCAGTGCTAGAGGTGTGGGGCTCGCTAACAATGAGCAGTTCTTC. Protein sequence: CSARGVGLANNEQFF.

This clonotype was counted between two and nine times. The V call is TRBV6-2 or TRBV6-3, the J call TRBJ2-3; 12 bases match TRBD2. The CDR3 length is 17 residues. Trimming at V came to 3 bases and at J to 3 bases, leaving 7 bases not matched to a gene. Germline V gene lookup returns CDR1 MNHEY and CDR2 SVGEGT. The CDR3 protein is CASSYGGTSGPTDTQYF. In DNA form, the CDR3 reads TGTGCCAGCAGTTATGGGGGGACTAGCGGGCCGACAGATACGCAGTATTTT.

The V and J genes are TRBV4-2 and TRBJ2-2; TRBD2 matches at 14 bases. The germline V gene encodes CDR1 LGHNA and CDR2 YNFKEQ. The CDR3 is 19 amino acids. V shed 4 bases and J 4 bases; nucleotides not matched to a gene: 11. CDR3: CASSPSTSGRGVTTGELFF. The CDR3 nucleotides read TGTGCCAGCAGCCCCTCGACTAGCGGGAGGGGGGTGACCACCGGGGAGCTGTTTTTT.

This clonotype was detected ten times or more. This rearrangement joins TRBV20-1 to TRBJ2-7, with D maybe TRBD1 (6 bases). Trimming took off 0 bases at V and 2 bases at J, with 14 bases between the two ends. Germline V gene sequence: CDR1 DFQATT, CDR2 SNEGSKA (reference sequence). The CDR3 has 15 amino acids. CDR3 region: CSARDSRGGTYEQYF. Here the CDR3 DNA reads TGCAGTGCTAGAGATTCTAGAGGGGGTACCTACGAGCAGTACTTC.

This clonotype was seen more than once but under ten times. The chain recombines TRBV19 with TRBJ1-1; the D gene is possibly TRBD1 (5 bases). Between the trimmed V and J ends, which lost 3 bases and 6 bases, there was a span of 11 bases. This CDR3 is built from 13 residues. Germline V lookup: CDR1 LNHDA, CDR2 SQIVND (reference sequence). CDR3 protein: CASSINGDAEAFF. CDR3 nucleotide sequence: TGTGCCAGTAGTATCAACGGGGACGCTGAAGCTTTCTTT.

This clonotype was seen a handful of times. The chain combines TRBV14 with TRBJ2-7, with D perhaps assigned TRBD1 or TRBD2 (6 bases each). V was shortened by 2 bases and J by 7 bases, with 12 bases between the two germline ends. The CDR3 extends over 13 amino acids. Germline CDR1 reads SGHDN; CDR2 reads FVKESK. CDR3 in DNA: TGTGCCAGCAGCCAACGAAGAGGGGGGGAGCAGTACTTC. It encodes CASSQRRGGEQYF.

A few counts support this clonotype. This sequence joins TRBV3-1 and TRBJ2-1; unclear D gene. Germline assignment: CDR1 LGHDT and CDR2 YNNKEL (reference sequence). V lost 3 bases and J 3 bases, leaving 15 bases between the germline ends. The CDR3 contains 16 residues. CDR3 coding DNA: TGTGCCAGCAGCCAGGGGTGGGGTAGTGGCTACAATGAGCAGTTCTTC. Translated, it gives CASSQGWGSGYNEQFF.

The sample holds a few counts of this clonotype. This sequence joins TRBV11-1 and TRBJ2-5, with D hard to call. Between the trimmed V and J ends, which lost 1 base and 2 bases, there was a span of 20 bases. Germline V gives CDR1 SGHAT, CDR2 FQDESV (reference sequence). This CDR3 is 18 amino acids long. The CDR3 spells CASSLEVYSQTIQETQYF. The DNA of the CDR3 is TGTGCCAGCAGCTTAGAGGTCTACTCCCAAACTATTCAAGAGACCCAGTACTTC.

V and J are TRBV7-2 and TRBJ1-6; perhaps TRBD1 as D (5 bases). The V end was cut by 2 bases, the J end by 7 bases, with 15 bases between. Germline V gene lookup returns CDR1 SGHTA and CDR2 FQGNSA. The CDR3 consists of 16 residues. CDR3 in DNA: TGTGCCAGCAGCTTAAGGGACCCTCGAGCGAATTCACCCCTCCACTTT. Encoded protein: CASSLRDPRANSPLHF.

The chain is built from TRBV6-5 and TRBJ1-1; 7 bases map to TRBD1. This CDR3 spans 14 amino acids. Per the germline V gene, CDR1 is MNHEY and CDR2 is SVGAGI. The ends lost 5 bases at V and 6 bases at J; junction bases unmatched: 9. This chain's CDR3 is CASSPRDRLAEAFF. CDR3 coding DNA: TGTGCCAGCAGTCCGCGGGACAGATTAGCTGAAGCTTTCTTT.

This clonotype was detected many times. This sequence joins TRBV20-1 and TRBJ2-5; 10 positions agree with TRBD2. CDR3 length: 14 amino acids. J gave up 2 bases and V 4 bases, and 4 bases lay outside the gene matches. Germline loops: CDR1 DFQATT, CDR2 SNEGSKA (reference sequence). This chain's CDR3 is CSANGLAVQETQYF. The CDR3 DNA reads as TGCAGTGCTAACGGACTAGCGGTACAAGAGACCCAGTACTTC.

Many counts were recorded for this clonotype. The chain has TRBV20-1 and TRBJ2-3; the D gene is possibly TRBD2 (6 bases). V was trimmed by 2 bases and J by 0 bases, leaving 9 bases between them. Germline V lookup: CDR1 DFQATT, CDR2 SNEGSKA (reference sequence). This CDR3 is 14 amino acids long. CDR3 residues: CSARLGTSTDTQYF. CDR3 DNA: TGCAGTGCTAGACTCGGGACTAGCACAGATACGCAGTATTTT.

In this sample, this clonotype turned up many times. The chain joins TRBV6-1 to TRBJ2-7, with D perhaps TRBD1 (5 bases). CDR3 length: 15 amino acids. Trimming removed 6 bases from V and 0 bases from J, with 15 bases in between. Looked up from germline, CDR1 is MNHNS and CDR2 is SASEGT. CDR3 nucleotides: TGTGCCAGCAGAGACCGACAGACCACCTCCTACGAGCAGTACTTC. It encodes CASRDRQTTSYEQYF.

Notes on this clonotype: At one boundary the junction diverges from the germline segment, which might be a read error. The V call is TRBV20-1, the J call TRBJ2-4; the match to TRBD1 covers 10 bases. The CDR3 runs 17 residues. Germline CDR1 DFQATT, CDR2 SNEGSKA (reference sequence). CDR3 amino acids: CCARALGQGGAKNIQYF. The CDR3 DNA reads TGCTGTGCTAGAGCCCTCGGACAGGGGGGGGCCAAAAACATTCAGTACTTC.

The V and J genes are TRBV9 and TRBJ2-7, with 11 bases fitting TRBD2. The germline V gene encodes CDR1 SGDLS and CDR2 YYNGEE. The CDR3 covers 16 residues. V gave up 3 bases and J gave up 1 base; unmatched junction bases: 6. CDR3 amino acids: CASSDTGTSGSYEQYF. CDR3 sequence (DNA): TGTGCCAGCAGCGATACCGGGACTAGCGGTTCCTACGAGCAGTACTTC.

This clonotype was counted between two and nine times. The V and J genes are TRBV7-3 and TRBJ1-5; 11 nucleotides align to TRBD1. The length of the CDR3 is 20 residues. The J segment lost 1 base and the V segment lost 2 bases, leaving 13 bases of the junction unmatched. Germline lookup yields CDR1 SGHTA and CDR2 FQGTGA. This CDR3 is CASSLSGLDRGRRSNQPQHF. In DNA, the CDR3 is TGTGCCAGCAGCTTATCAGGGCTGGACAGGGGGCGGAGGAGCAATCAGCCCCAGCATTTT.

This clonotype was observed many times. The chain combines TRBV5-6 with TRBJ2-5, with 8 bases aligning to TRBD1. The germline V gene has CDR1 SGHDT and CDR2 YYEEEE. The CDR3 contains 15 residues. Losses at the gene ends were 4 bases for V and 5 bases for J; bases not matched to a gene: 10. Here the CDR3 reads CASSTRTGPGETQYF. The CDR3 nucleotides are TGTGCCAGCAGCACTAGGACAGGGCCGGGCGAGACCCAGTACTTC. Looking up the rest from reference TRBV5-6 and TRBJ2-5 gives the full variable domain: DAGVTQSPTHLIKTRGQQVTLRCSPKSGHDTVSWYQQALGQGPQFIFQYYEEEERQRGNFPDRFSGHQFPNYSSELNVNALLLGDSALYLCASSTRTGPGETQYFGPGTRLLVL.

This clonotype was recorded many times. This chain joins TRBV29-1 and TRBJ2-4; the match to TRBD1 covers 8 bases. Germline trimming cut 6 bases from V and 8 bases from J; bases unmatched to any gene: 9. The length of the CDR3 is 13 residues. Per the germline V gene, CDR1 is SQVTM and CDR2 is ANQGSEA. The CDR3 DNA follows: TGCAGCGTCGATGGGACAGGACGAGACATTCAGTACTTC. Translating it yields CSVDGTGRDIQYF.

The genes are TRBV20-1 and TRBJ2-3; D assignment may be TRBD1 or TRBD2 (5 bases each). CDR1 and CDR2 (germline): DFQATT, SNEGSKA (reference sequence). The CDR3 spans 16 residues. V was pared by 0 bases and J by 2 bases, with 15 bases between. Here the CDR3 reads CSARDLMGVTTDTQYF. CDR3 coding DNA: TGCAGTGCTAGAGATCTGATGGGGGTTACCACAGATACGCAGTATTTT.

This clonotype was seen more than once but under ten times. The chain links TRBV6-4 to TRBJ2-2, with D possibly being TRBD1 or TRBD2 (6 bases each). This CDR3 is built from 15 residues. Trimming cost V 2 bases and J 4 bases, with 11 bases left between them. Germline V lookup: CDR1 MRHNA, CDR2 SNTAGT. This CDR3 is CASSDRRGSTGELFF. The CDR3, as DNA: TGTGCCAGCAGTGACAGGAGGGGGAGCACCGGGGAGCTGTTTTTT.

V and J are TRBV28 and TRBJ2-7; D not resolved. Germline assignment: CDR1 MDHEN and CDR2 SYDVKM. V dropped 6 bases and J dropped 0 bases, with 9 bases sitting between them. The CDR3 has 13 amino acids. The CDR3 here is CASRPTNSYEQYF. For the CDR3, the DNA is TGTGCCAGCAGGCCTACAAACTCCTACGAGCAGTACTTC.

This clonotype was seen a few times. The chain couples TRBV6-5 to TRBJ1-2, with 7 bases that match TRBD1. The CDR3 consists of 15 residues. Trimming cost V 6 bases and J 4 bases; bases outside gene matches: 11. Germline V gene sequence: CDR1 MNHEY, CDR2 SVGAGI. As DNA, the CDR3 is TGTGCCAGCAGGACCCCAGGGGGGGGGAGCTATGGCTACACCTTC. The encoded protein is CASRTPGGGSYGYTF.

This clonotype was picked up a small number of times. The V and J genes are TRBV28 and TRBJ2-1; 7 positions agree with TRBD2. Per the germline V gene, CDR1 is MDHEN and CDR2 is SYDVKM. V shed 4 bases, J shed 10 bases, and the junction held 10 bases outside the gene matches. This CDR3 is 14 amino acids long. This CDR3 is CASSSGTNLSEQFF. CDR3 DNA sequence: TGTGCCAGCAGTTCCGGGACTAACCTCAGCGAGCAGTTCTTC.

This clonotype was seen more than once but under ten times. The rearrangement joins TRBV12-3 or TRBV12-4 to TRBJ1-2; possibly TRBD1 for D (5 bases). The V and J ends lost 8 bases and 1 base respectively, with 17 bases between them. The CDR3 extends over 15 amino acids. In DNA form, the CDR3 reads TGTGCCAGCTCCCTCTTGGGACGGGGTAACTATGGCTACACCTTC. Protein product: CASSLLGRGNYGYTF.

The table lists this clonotype with many counts. V and J are TRBV30 and TRBJ2-2; TRBD1 matches at 8 bases. V lost 6 bases, J lost 5 bases, and 8 bases stayed unmatched. The CDR3 sequence is 14 residues long. The germline V gene has CDR1 GTSNPN and CDR2 SVGIG (reference sequence). CDR3 in amino acids: CACDRGWGTGELFF. The CDR3 nucleotides read TGTGCCTGCGACAGGGGCTGGGGAACCGGGGAGCTGTTTTTT. The variable domain in full, with the rest retrieved from reference TRBV30 and TRBJ2-2, is SQTIHQWPATLVQPVGSPLSLECTVEGTSNPNLYWYRQAAGRGLQLLFYSVGIGQISSEVPQNLSASRPQDRQFILSSKKLLLSDSGFYLCACDRGWGTGELFFGEGSRLTVL.